This T cell receptor beta chain was captured by sequencing in a study of OX40 agonist ivuxolimab in advanced cancers. About the research overall: Ivuxolimab, an antibody acting as an agonist of OX40 (CD134), was used to treat patients. Prior therapy, whether anti-PD-1, anti-PD-L1 or anti-CTLA-4, was allowed, and 30% to 40% had some. The study's findings and limits: Expanded clones were, on average, more numerous among CD8+ T cells than CD4+.

Regarding this clone: Its target is not known.

Trimming pared 4 bases from V and 6 bases from J, leaving 11 bases between. The CDR3 is 13 residues long. In germline, CDR1 is SGHVS, CDR2 FQNEAQ. The method was immunoSEQ multiplex PCR; TCRdb's version includes in-frame clones alone and lacks a portion of them. Among over 150,000 clones listed, under 95% were seen once. The chain joins TRBV7-8 to TRBJ2-3; D is undetermined. The sequencing used CD4+ or CD8+ T cells sorted from blood, collected in a trial of the OX40 agonist ivuxolimab. This receptor was taken from an adult with an advanced solid tumor such as melanoma, head and neck, liver or kidney cancer. CDR3 sequence: CASSSRAVDTQYF. DNA of the CDR3: TGTGCCAGCAGCTCCCGGGCAGTTGATACGCAGTATTTT.